This TCR beta chain originates from a study of cytomegalovirus exposure and HLA in healthy donors. Whole-study results and caveats: Associated with HLA alleles at 0.05 false discovery rate in a later analysis were some 16,000 TCR beta sequences. The listing of 150 to 200 TCR beta chains classed them as cytomegalovirus-associated. The productive fraction for most TCR beta V segments was about 87% or about 30% in an earlier analysis.

In the PCR, 60 Vbeta and 13 Jbeta primers were used. Original methodology: Per a later analysis, the number of unique TCR beta chains was some 82 million, of which about 11 million were shared. The repertoire was sequenced with immunoSEQ multiplex PCR; TCRdb's copy has only in-frame clones and lacks some. The V and J calls and clone size were taken over from that table, and D and trimming were inferred from the DNA. Of fewer than 150,000 clones in the sample, about 79% are singletons; the top ten hold about 3.8%. Note on this clone: As yet, its antigen is unknown.

Material: PBMCs. The sequence was collected from a man in his forties in good health and CMV-seropositive.

The CDR3 DNA reads TGCACCATTCCGAGCCCTAGCGGGGGCTACGAGCAGTACTTC. Translated, it gives CTIPSPSGGYEQYF. The chain carries TRBV1 and TRBJ2-7; the DNA was not compared with TRBD2, the D call given in the table. TRBV1 is a known pseudogene. The CDR3 covers 14 residues.